Listed here are 15 T cell receptor beta chains from one sample, sequenced in a study of PD-1 blockade in classical Hodgkin lymphoma. The data were produced by immunoSEQ multiplex PCR, yet TCRdb's version contains in-frame clones alone and is incomplete. Of roughly 40,000 clones in the sample, about 72% were seen once. The patients all showed relapse after autologous stem cell transplantation, while their brentuximab vedotin exposure varied. The input for sequencing was peripheral blood mononuclear cells (PBMCs), taken at baseline. All receptors come from a human donor with classical Hodgkin lymphoma.

This clone showed up just a few times. The gene calls are TRBV30 and TRBJ1-1, with D tentatively TRBD1 (6 bases). The CDR3 sequence is 11 residues long. CDR1 and CDR2 (germline): GTSNPN, SVGIG (reference sequence). CDR3 residues: CASQGLVRAFF. CDR3 sequence (DNA): TGTGCAAGCCAGGGGCTGGTACGAGCTTTCTTT.

V is TRBV6-5 and J is TRBJ1-2; possibly TRBD1 for D (6 bases). Germline CDR1 and CDR2: MNHEY and SVGAGI. CDR3 length equals 13 residues. Trimming took 4 bases from V and 4 from J, leaving 10 bases between them. Here the CDR3 DNA reads TGTGCCAGCAGTTGGGACAACAGCTATGGCTACACCTTC. Translated, it gives CASSWDNSYGYTF.

V and J are TRBV7-2 and TRBJ2-2; unclear D gene. V gave up 2 bases and J gave up 3 bases, with 10 bases separating them. This CDR3 contains 15 residues. Germline lookup yields CDR1 SGHTA and CDR2 FQGNSA. The DNA for the CDR3 is TGTGCCAGCAGCTTATGGGTTGAGGACACCGGGGAGCTGTTTTTT. It is translated as CASSLWVEDTGELFF.

The chain employs TRBV6-5 and TRBJ1-1, with D possibly being TRBD1 (6 bases). V was trimmed by 2 bases and J by 4 bases, leaving 11 bases between them. This CDR3 comprises 14 residues. Germline values: CDR1 MNHEY, CDR2 SVGAGI. The CDR3 reads CASSYQTGSTEAFF. The CDR3 DNA reads TGTGCCAGCAGTTACCAAACAGGGAGCACTGAAGCTTTCTTT.

This clone was seen a few times. This chain uses TRBV19 with TRBJ2-7; TRBD1 agrees at 7 bases. Germline CDR1 LNHDA, CDR2 SQIVND (reference sequence). Trimming took 2 bases from V and 3 from J; bases not matched to a gene: 7. The CDR3 extends over 15 amino acids. The CDR3 DNA follows: TGTGCCAGTAGTATACTAAGGGACAGCAACTACGAGCAGTACTTC. Protein product: CASSILRDSNYEQYF.

This clone was seen a handful of times. The CDR3 reads CATKRGAVSSEKAFF. CDR3 DNA sequence: TGTGCCACGAAAAGGGGGGCGGTATCCTCCGAAAAAGCTTTCTTT. This sequence joins TRBV19 and TRBJ1-1, with a possible D match to TRBD1 (6 bases). The CDR3 consists of 15 residues. V lost 10 bases, J lost 9 bases, and 27 bases lay in between. Germline CDR1 reads LNHDA; CDR2 reads SQIVND (reference sequence).

A single count supports this clone. The chain recombines TRBV10-3 with TRBJ2-1; possible D gene TRBD2, 5 bases. The V end lost 10 bases, the J end lost 9 bases, and 25 bases lay between the germline ends. The V gene's germline CDR1 is ENHRY and CDR2 SYGVKD. CDR3 length: 15 amino acids. For the CDR3, the DNA is TGTGCCAGTACCCCTGAACCGAGACTAATCTCTGAGCAGTTCTTC. Translated: CASTPEPRLISEQFF.

This clone appeared a single time. The chain carries TRBV14 and TRBJ2-7; D is uncertain. The V gene's germline CDR1 is SGHDN and CDR2 FVKESK. The V end was cut by 6 bases, the J end by 2 bases, with 14 bases between. The CDR3 totals 14 residues. CDR3 nucleotide sequence: TGTGCCAGCAGTGCCCCCCCGTCCCCCTACGAGCAGTACTTC. This sequence encodes CASSAPPSPYEQYF.

The V and J genes are TRBV10-3 and TRBJ2-2, with 9 bases fitting TRBD1. Germline CDR1 and CDR2: ENHRY and SYGVKD. The CDR3 consists of 15 residues. V was clipped by 5 bases and J by 2 bases; unmatched bases: 3. The CDR3 bases are TGTGCCATCAGTTTGACAGGGGGAAACACCGGGGAGCTGTTTTTT. It yields the protein CAISLTGGNTGELFF.

This clone showed up just once. The rearrangement uses TRBV4-2 and TRBJ2-7; D is undetermined. The CDR3 runs to 16 residues. From germline, CDR1 is LGHNA and CDR2 YNFKEQ. Trimming pared 1 base from V and 2 bases from J, leaving 15 bases between. The CDR3 is CASSQGTAVTPYEQYF. The CDR3 coding sequence is TGTGCCAGCAGCCAAGGAACGGCAGTTACTCCCTACGAGCAGTACTTC.

The CDR3 region has the DNA TGTGCCAGCAGTTTGGGTGAGGCCCTAACCTACGAGCAGTACTTC. Protein: CASSLGEALTYEQYF. The chain recombines TRBV28 with TRBJ2-7; D is ambiguous. CDR3 size: 15 residues. Between the trimmed V and J ends, which lost 3 bases and 2 bases, there was a span of 14 bases. Germline V gene lookup returns CDR1 MDHEN and CDR2 SYDVKM.

The count of this clone is one. This rearrangement joins TRBV5-1 to TRBJ2-7; the match to TRBD1 covers 8 bases. The CDR3 consists of 11 residues. V lost 7 bases, J lost 6 bases, and 3 bases stayed unmatched. CDR1 is SGHRS, CDR2 YFSETQ, per germline. As DNA, the CDR3 is TGCGCCAGCCGGACAGGGCGCGAGCAGTACTTC. Protein product: CASRTGREQYF. The variable domain in full, with the rest retrieved from reference TRBV5-1 and TRBJ2-7, is KAGVTQTPRYLIKTRGQQVTLSCSPISGHRSVSWYQQTPGQGLQFLFEYFSETQRNKGNFPGRFSGRQFSNSRSEMNVSTLELGDSALYLCASRTGREQYFGPGTRLTVT.

V usage is TRBV18 and J usage is TRBJ1-2, with D possibly TRBD1 on 6 matching bases. The length of the CDR3 is 13 residues. V shed 2 bases and J shed 6 bases, with 10 bases lying between them. Germline V gene sequence: CDR1 KGHSH, CDR2 LQKENI. CDR3 protein: CASSPVAGDGYTF. In DNA form, the CDR3 reads TGTGCCAGCTCACCAGTGGCAGGGGATGGCTACACCTTC.

V is TRBV7-8 and J is TRBJ2-7; TRBD2 matches 16 bases. J gave up 7 bases and V 5 bases, and 8 bases lay outside the gene matches. This CDR3 is 16 amino acids long. The germline CDR1 and CDR2 sequences are SGHVS and FQNEAQ. As DNA, the CDR3 is TGTGCCAGCAGCCCGCACCCGGGACTAGCGGGAGGGGAGCAGTACTTC. Amino acids: CASSPHPGLAGGEQYF.

This chain connects TRBV30 to TRBJ2-3; the D is unclear. CDR3 length: 11 amino acids. From germline, CDR1 is GTSNPN and CDR2 SVGIG (reference sequence). Trimming shortened V by 4 bases and J by 3 bases, and 5 bases separated the two germline ends. The CDR3 protein is CAWTPTDTQYF. The CDR3 nucleotides are TGTGCCTGGACCCCAACAGATACGCAGTATTTT.